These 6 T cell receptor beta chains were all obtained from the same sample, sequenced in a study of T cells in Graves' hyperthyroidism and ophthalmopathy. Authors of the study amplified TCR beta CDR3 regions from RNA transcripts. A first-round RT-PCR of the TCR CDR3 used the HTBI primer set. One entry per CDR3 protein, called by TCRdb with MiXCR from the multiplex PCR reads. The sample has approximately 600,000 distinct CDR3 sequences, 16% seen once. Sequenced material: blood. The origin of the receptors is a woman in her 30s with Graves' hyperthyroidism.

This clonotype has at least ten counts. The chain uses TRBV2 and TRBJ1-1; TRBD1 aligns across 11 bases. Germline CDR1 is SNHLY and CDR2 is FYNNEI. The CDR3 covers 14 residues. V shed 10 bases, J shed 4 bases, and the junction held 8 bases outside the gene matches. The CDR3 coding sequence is TGTGCCAATCTAATCGGGACAGGGGGCACTGAAGCTTTCTTT. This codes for CANLIGTGGTEAFF.

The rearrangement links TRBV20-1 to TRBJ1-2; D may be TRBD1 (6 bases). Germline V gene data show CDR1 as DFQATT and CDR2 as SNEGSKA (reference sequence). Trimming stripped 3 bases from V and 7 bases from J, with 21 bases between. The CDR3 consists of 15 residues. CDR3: CSARESGDRLSGYTF. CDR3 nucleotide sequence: TGCAGTGCTAGGGAATCAGGGGACCGCCTTAGTGGCTACACCTTC.

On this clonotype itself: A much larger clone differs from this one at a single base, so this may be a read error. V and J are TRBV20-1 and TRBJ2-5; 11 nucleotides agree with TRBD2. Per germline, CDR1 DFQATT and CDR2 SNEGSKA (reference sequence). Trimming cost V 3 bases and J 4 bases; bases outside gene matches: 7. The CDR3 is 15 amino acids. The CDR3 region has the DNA TGCAGTGCTAGGAGACTAGCGGGAATTCGAGAGACCCAGTACTTC. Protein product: CSARRLAGIRETQYF.

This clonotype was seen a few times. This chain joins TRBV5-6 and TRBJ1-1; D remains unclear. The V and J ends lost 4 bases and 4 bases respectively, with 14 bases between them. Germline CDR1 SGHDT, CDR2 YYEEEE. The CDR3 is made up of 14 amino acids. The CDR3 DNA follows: TGTGCCAGCAGCAGACGAGCGTTCGGCACTGAAGCTTTCTTT. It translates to CASSRRAFGTEAFF.

The CDR3 sequence: CASSGNISSYEQYF. The CDR3 nucleotides read TGTGCCAGCAGTGGAAACATCAGTTCCTACGAGCAGTACTTC. The chain joins TRBV2 to TRBJ2-7; D remains unclear. V was clipped by 4 bases and J by 1 base, with 11 bases between them. Germline V gene lookup returns CDR1 SNHLY and CDR2 FYNNEI. The CDR3 length is 14 residues.

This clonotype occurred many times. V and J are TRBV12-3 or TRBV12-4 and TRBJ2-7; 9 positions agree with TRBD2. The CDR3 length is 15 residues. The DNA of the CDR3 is TGTGCGGACGCGGAGGGTAGCGGGAGTTCGGGTGAGCAGTACTTC. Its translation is CADAEGSGSSGEQYF.